This TCR beta chain originates from a study of blood T cell repertoires in COVID-19. This table comes from immunoSEQ multiplex PCR, and its TCRdb copy is limited to in-frame clones, with some not included. The sample yields 200,000 to 300,000 clones, around four fifths seen once. CDR3 size: 12 residues. Germline lookup yields CDR1 SGHNT and CDR2 YENEEA. Trimming removed 5 bases at V and 6 bases at J, with 8 bases between. This TCR came from a middle-aged man with acute or convalescent COVID-19. The sample comprised peripheral blood. This sequence joins TRBV11-3 and TRBJ2-1; D unresolved. CDR3 loop: CASSHYSNEQFF. CDR3 nucleotide sequence: TGTGCCAGCAGCCATTACAGCAATGAGCAGTTCTTC.